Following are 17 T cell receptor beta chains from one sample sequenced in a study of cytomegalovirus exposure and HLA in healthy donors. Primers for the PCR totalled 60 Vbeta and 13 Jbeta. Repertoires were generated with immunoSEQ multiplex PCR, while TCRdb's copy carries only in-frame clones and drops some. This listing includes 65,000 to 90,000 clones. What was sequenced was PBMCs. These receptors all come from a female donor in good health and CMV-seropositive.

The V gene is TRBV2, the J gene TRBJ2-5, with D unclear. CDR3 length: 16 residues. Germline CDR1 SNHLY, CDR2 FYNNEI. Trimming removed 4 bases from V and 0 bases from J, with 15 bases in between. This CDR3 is CASSAGRMMYQETQYF. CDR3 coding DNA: TGTGCCAGCAGTGCAGGCAGAATGATGTACCAAGAGACCCAGTACTTC.

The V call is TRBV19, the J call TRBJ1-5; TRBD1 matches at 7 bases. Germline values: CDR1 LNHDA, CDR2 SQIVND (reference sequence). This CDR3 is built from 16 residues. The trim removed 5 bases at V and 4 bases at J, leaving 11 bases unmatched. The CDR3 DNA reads TGTGCCAGTAGTTTCTCCACGGGGACAGAAAATCAGCCCCAGCATTTT. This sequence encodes CASSFSTGTENQPQHF.

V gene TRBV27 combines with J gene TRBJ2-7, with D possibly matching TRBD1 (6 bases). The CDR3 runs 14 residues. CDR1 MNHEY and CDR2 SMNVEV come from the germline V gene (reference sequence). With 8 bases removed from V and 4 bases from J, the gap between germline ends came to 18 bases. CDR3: CASGRGARSYEQYF. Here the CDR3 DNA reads TGTGCCAGCGGCAGGGGAGCCAGATCATACGAGCAGTACTTC.

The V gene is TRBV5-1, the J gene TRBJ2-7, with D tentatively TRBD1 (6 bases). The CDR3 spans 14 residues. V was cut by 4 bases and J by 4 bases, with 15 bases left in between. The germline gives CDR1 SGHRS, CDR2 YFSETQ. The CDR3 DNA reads TGCGCCAGCAGCGTAGGACAGACGGAGTACGAGCAGTACTTC. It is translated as CASSVGQTEYEQYF. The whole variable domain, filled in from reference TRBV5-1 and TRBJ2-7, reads KAGVTQTPRYLIKTRGQQVTLSCSPISGHRSVSWYQQTPGQGLQFLFEYFSETQRNKGNFPGRFSGRQFSNSRSEMNVSTLELGDSALYLCASSVGQTEYEQYFGPGTRLTVT.

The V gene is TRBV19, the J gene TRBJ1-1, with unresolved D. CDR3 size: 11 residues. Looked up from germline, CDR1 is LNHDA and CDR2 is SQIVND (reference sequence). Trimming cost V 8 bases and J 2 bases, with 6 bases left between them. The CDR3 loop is CASSFNTEAFF. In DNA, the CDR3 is TGTGCCAGTTCCTTTAACACTGAAGCTTTCTTT.

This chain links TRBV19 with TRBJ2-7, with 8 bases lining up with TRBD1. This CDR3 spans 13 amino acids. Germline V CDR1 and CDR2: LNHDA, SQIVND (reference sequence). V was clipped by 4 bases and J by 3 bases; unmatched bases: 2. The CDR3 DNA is TGTGCCAGTAGTAGACAGGGGCTCTACGAGCAGTACTTC. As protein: CASSRQGLYEQYF.

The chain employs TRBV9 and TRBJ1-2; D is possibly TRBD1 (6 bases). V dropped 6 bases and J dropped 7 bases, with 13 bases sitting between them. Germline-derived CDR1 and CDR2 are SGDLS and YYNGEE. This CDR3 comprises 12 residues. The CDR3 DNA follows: TGTGCCAGCACCCAACAGGGATCTGGCTACACCTTC. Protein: CASTQQGSGYTF.

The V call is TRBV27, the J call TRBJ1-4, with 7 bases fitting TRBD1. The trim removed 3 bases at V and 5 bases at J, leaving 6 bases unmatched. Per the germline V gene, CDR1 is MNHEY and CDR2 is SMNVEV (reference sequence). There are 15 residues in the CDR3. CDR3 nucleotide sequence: TGTGCCAGCAGTTTCTCAGGGGGTGGGAATGAAAAACTGTTTTTT. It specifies CASSFSGGGNEKLFF.

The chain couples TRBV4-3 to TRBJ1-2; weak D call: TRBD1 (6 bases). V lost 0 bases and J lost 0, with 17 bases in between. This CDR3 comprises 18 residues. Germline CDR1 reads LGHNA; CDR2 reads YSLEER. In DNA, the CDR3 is TGCGCCAGCAGCCAAGATCGTTTCCGGGACACAACTAACTATGGCTACACCTTC. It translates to CASSQDRFRDTTNYGYTF.

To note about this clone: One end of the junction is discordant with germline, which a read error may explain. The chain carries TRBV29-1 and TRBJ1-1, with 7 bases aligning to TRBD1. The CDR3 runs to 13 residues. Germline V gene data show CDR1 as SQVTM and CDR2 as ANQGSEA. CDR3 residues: CSVALRGNTEDFF. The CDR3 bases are TGCAGCGTTGCCCTCAGGGGGAACACTGAAGATTTCTTT.

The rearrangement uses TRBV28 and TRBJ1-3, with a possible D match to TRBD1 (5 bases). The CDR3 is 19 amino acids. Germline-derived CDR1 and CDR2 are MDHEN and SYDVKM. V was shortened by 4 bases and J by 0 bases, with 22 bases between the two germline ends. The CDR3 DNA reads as TGTGCCAGCAGTTCGGCCTTTGGGGGGTACACTGTCTCTGGAAACACCATATATTTT. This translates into CASSSAFGGYTVSGNTIYF. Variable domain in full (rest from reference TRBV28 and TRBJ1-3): DVKVTQSSRYLVKRTGEKVFLECVQDMDHENMFWYRQDPGLGLRLIYFSYDVKMKEKGDIPEGYSVSREKKERFSLILESASTNQTSMYLCASSSAFGGYTVSGNTIYFGEGSWLTVV.

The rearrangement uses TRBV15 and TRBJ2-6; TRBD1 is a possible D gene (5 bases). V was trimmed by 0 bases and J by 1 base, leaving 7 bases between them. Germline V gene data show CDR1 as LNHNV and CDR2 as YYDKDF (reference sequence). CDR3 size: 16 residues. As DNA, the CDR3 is TGTGCCACCAGCAGAGAAACAGGATCTGGGGCCAACGTCCTGACTTTC. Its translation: CATSRETGSGANVLTF.

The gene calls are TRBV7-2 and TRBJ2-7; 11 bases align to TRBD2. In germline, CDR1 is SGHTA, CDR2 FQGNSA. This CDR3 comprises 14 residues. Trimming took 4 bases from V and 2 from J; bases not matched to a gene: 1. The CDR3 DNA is TGTGCCAGCAGCTCACTAGCGGGGGCCTACGAGCAGTACTTC. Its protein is CASSSLAGAYEQYF.

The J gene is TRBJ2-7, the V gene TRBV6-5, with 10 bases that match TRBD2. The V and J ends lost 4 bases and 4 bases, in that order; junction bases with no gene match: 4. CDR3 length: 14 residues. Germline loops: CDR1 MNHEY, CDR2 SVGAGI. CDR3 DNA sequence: TGTGCCAGCAGTTCCCCGACTAGCGGGTACGAGCAGTACTTC. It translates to CASSSPTSGYEQYF.

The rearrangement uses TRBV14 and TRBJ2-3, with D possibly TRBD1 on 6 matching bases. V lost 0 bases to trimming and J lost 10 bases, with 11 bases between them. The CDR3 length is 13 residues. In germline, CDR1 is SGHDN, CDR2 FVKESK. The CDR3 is CASSQEGPGAQYF. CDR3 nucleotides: TGTGCCAGCAGCCAAGAGGGACCAGGGGCGCAGTATTTT.

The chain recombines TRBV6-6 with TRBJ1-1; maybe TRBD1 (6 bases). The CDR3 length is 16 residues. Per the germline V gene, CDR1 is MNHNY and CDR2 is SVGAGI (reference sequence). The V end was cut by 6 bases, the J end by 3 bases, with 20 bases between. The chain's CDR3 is CASRTFKGGGHTEAFF. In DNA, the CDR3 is TGTGCCAGCAGGACGTTTAAGGGCGGGGGGCACACTGAAGCTTTCTTT.

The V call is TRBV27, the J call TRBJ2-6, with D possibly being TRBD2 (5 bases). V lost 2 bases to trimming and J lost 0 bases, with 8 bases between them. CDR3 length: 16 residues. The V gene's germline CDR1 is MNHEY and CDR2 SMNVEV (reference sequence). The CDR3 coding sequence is TGTGCCAGCAGTTTACTGGGGAGCTCTGGGGCCAACGTCCTGACTTTC. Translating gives CASSLLGSSGANVLTF.